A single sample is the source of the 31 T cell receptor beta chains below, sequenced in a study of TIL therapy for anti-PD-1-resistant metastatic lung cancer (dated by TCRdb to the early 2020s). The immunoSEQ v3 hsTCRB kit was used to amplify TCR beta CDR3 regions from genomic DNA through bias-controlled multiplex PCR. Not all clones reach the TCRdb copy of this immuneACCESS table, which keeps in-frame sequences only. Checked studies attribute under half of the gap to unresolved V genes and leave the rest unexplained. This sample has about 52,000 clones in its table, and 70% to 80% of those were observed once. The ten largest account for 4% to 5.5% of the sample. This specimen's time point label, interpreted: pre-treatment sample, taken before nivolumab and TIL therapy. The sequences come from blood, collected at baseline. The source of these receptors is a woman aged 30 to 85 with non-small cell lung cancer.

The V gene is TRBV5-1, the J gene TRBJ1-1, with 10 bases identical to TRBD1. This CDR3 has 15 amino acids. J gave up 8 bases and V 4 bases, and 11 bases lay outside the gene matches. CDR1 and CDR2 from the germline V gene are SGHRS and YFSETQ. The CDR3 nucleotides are TGCGCCAGCAGCGTTGGTGGACAGGGGGGATCAGAAGCTTTCTTT. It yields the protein CASSVGGQGGSEAFF.

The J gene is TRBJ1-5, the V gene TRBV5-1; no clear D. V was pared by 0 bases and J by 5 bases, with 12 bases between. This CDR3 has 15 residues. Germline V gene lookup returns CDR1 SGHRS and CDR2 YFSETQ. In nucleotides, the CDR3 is TGCGCCAGCAGCTTGGCCATCGGTAACGATCAGCCCCAGCATTTT. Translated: CASSLAIGNDQPQHF.

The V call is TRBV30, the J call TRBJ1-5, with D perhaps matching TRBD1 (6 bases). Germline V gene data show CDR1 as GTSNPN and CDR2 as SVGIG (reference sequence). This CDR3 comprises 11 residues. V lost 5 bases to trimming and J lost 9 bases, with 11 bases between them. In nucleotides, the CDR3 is TGTGCCTGGGGCCAAGGGGGGCCCCAGCATTTT. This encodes CAWGQGGPQHF.

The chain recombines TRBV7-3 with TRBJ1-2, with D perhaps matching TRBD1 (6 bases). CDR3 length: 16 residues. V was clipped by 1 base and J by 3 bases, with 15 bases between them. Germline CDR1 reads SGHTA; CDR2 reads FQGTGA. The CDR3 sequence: CASSLNLGGRDYGYTF. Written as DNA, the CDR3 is TGTGCCAGCAGCTTAAATCTGGGGGGCCGGGACTATGGCTACACCTTC.

The CDR3: CASSHTPTSNYGYTF. The CDR3 nucleotides are TGTGCCAGCAGCCACACCCCCACATCGAACTATGGCTACACCTTC. This chain links TRBV9 with TRBJ1-2; D is undetermined. There are 15 residues in the CDR3. Between the trimmed V and J ends, which lost 4 bases and 2 bases, there was a span of 15 bases. Germline lookup yields CDR1 SGDLS and CDR2 YYNGEE.

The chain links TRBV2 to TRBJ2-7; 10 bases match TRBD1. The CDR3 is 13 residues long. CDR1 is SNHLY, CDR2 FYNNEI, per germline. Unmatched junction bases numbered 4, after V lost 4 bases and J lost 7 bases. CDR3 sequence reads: CASSGTGGREQYF. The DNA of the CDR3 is TGTGCCAGCAGTGGGACAGGGGGGAGGGAGCAGTACTTC.

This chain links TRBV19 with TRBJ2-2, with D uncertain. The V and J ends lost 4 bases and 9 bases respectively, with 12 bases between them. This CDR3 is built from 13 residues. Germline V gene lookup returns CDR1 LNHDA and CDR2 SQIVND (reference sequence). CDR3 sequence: CASSTNNARELFF. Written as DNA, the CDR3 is TGTGCCAGTAGTACCAATAACGCCAGGGAGCTGTTTTTT.

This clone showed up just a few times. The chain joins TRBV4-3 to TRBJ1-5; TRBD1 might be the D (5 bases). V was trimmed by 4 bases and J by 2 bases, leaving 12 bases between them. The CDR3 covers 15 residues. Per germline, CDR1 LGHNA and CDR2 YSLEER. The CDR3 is CASSLNPGGNQPQHF. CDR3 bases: TGCGCCAGCAGCCTTAATCCGGGGGGCAATCAGCCCCAGCATTTT.

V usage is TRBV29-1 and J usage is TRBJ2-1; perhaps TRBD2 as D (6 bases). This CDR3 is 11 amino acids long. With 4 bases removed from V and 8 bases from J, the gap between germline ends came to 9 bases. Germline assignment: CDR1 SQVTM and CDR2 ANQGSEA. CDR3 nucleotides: TGCAGCGTTGGGAGGGACCATGAGCAGTTCTTC. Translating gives CSVGRDHEQFF.

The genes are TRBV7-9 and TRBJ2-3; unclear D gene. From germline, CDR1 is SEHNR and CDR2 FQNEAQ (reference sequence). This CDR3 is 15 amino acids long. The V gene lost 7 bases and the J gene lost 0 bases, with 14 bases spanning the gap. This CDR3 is CASTLGPASTDTQYF. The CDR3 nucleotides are TGTGCCAGCACCCTCGGCCCCGCTAGCACAGATACGCAGTATTTT.

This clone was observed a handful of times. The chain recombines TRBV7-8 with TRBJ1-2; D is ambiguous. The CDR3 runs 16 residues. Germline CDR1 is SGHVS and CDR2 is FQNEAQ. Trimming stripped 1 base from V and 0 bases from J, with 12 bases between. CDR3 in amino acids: CASSLDFGSSNYGYTF. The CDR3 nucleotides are TGTGCCAGCAGCTTAGATTTCGGCTCCTCTAACTATGGCTACACCTTC.

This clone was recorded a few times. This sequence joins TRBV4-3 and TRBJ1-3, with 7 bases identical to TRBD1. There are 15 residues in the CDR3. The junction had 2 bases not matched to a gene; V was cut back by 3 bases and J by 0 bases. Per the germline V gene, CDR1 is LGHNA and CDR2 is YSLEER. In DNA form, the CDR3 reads TGCGCCAGCAGCCATAGGGACAGCTCTGGAAACACCATATATTTT. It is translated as CASSHRDSSGNTIYF.

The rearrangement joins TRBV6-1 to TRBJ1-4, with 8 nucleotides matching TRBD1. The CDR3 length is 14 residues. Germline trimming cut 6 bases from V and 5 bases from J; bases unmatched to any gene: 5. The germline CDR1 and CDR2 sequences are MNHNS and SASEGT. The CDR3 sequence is CASSQGQENEKLFF. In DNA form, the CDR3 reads TGTGCCAGCAGCCAGGGACAGGAGAATGAAAAACTGTTTTTT.

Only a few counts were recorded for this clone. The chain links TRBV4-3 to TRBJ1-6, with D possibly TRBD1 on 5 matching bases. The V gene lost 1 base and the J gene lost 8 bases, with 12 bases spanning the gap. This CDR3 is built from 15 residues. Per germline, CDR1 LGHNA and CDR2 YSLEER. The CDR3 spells CASSQGEGLDSPLHF. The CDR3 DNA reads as TGCGCCAGCAGCCAAGGTGAGGGGCTAGATTCACCCCTCCACTTT.

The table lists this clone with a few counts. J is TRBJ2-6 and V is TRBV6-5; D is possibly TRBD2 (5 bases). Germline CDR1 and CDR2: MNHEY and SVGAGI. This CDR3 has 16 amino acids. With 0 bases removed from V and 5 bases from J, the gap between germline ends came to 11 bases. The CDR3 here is CASSYSQGSRANVLTF. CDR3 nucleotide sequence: TGTGCCAGCAGTTACTCCCAAGGGAGTAGGGCCAACGTCCTGACTTTC.

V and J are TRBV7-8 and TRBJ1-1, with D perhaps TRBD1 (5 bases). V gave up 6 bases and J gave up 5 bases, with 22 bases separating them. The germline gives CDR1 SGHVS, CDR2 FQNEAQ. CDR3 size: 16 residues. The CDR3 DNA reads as TGTGCCAGCAGACCAGGGATGGGGGTAATGGGGACTGAAGCTTTCTTT. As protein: CASRPGMGVMGTEAFF.

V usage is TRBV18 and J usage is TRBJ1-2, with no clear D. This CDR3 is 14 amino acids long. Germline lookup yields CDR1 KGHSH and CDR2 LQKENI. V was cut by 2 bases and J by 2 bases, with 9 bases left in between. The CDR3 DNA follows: TGTGCCAGCTCACCAGCTAAGCAGAACTATGGCTACACCTTC. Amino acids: CASSPAKQNYGYTF.

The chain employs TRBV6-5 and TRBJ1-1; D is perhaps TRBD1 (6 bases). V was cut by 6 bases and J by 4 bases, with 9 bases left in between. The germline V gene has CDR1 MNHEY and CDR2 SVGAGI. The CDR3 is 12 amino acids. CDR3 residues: CASRQGFTEAFF. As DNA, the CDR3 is TGTGCCAGCAGACAGGGTTTCACTGAAGCTTTCTTT.

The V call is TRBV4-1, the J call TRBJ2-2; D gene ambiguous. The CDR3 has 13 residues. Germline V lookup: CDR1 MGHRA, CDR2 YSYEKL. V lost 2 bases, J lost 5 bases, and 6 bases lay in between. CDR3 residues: CASSQIITGELFF. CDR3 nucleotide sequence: TGCGCCAGCAGCCAAATTATTACCGGGGAGCTGTTTTTT.

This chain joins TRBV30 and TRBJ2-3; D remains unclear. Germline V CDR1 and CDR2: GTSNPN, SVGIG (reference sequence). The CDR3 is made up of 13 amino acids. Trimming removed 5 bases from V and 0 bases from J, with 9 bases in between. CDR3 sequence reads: CAWGWQSTDTQYF. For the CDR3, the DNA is TGTGCCTGGGGCTGGCAGAGCACAGATACGCAGTATTTT. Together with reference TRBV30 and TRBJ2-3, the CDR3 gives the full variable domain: SQTIHQWPATLVQPVGSPLSLECTVEGTSNPNLYWYRQAAGRGLQLLFYSVGIGQISSEVPQNLSASRPQDRQFILSSKKLLLSDSGFYLCAWGWQSTDTQYFGPGTRLTVL.

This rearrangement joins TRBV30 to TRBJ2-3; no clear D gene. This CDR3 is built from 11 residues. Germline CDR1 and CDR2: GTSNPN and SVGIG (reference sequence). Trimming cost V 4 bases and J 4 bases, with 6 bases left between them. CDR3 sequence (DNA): TGTGCCTGGATTCTCTCAGATACGCAGTATTTT. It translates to CAWILSDTQYF.

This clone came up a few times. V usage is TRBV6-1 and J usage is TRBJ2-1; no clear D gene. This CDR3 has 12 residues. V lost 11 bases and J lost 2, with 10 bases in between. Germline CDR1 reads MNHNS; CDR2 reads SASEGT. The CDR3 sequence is CAVSVPYNEQFF. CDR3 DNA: TGTGCCGTATCCGTACCCTACAATGAGCAGTTCTTC.

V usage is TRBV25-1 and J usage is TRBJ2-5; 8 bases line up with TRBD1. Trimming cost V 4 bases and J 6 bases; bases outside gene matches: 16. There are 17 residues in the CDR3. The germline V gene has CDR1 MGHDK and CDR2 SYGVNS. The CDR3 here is CASSAHSGTGVLQTQYF. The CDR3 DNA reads TGTGCCAGCAGTGCGCATTCCGGGACAGGAGTGTTGCAGACCCAGTACTTC.

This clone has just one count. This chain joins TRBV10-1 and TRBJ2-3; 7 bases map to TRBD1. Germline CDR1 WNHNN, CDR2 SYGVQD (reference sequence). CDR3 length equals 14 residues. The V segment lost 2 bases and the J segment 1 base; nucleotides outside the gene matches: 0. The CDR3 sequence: CASSEGQGTDTQYF. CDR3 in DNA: TGCGCCAGCAGTGAGGGACAGGGCACAGATACGCAGTATTTT.

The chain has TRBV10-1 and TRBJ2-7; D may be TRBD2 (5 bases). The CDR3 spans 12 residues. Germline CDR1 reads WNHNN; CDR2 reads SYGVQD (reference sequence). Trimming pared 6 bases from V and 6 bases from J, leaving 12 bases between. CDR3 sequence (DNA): TGCGCCAGCAGGGGCATGGGGAGCGAGCAGTACTTC. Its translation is CASRGMGSEQYF.

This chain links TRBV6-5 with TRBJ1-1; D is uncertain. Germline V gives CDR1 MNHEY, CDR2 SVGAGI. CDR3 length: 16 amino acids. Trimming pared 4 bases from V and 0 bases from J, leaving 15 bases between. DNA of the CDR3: TGTGCCAGCAGTTTAGGTCCGATATTCATGAACACTGAAGCTTTCTTT. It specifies CASSLGPIFMNTEAFF.

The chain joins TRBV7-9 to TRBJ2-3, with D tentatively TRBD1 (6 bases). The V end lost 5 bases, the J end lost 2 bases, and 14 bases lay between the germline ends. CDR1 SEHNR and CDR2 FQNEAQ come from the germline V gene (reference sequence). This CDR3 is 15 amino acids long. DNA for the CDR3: TGTGCCAGCAGCACGAACAGGGACCCCACAGATACGCAGTATTTT. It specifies CASSTNRDPTDTQYF.

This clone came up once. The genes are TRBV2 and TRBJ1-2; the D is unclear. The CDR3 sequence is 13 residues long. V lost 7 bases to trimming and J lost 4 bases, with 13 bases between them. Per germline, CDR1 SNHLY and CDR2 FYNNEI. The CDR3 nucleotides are TGTGCCAGCACCTTCCGCACGAGCTATGGCTACACCTTC. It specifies CASTFRTSYGYTF.

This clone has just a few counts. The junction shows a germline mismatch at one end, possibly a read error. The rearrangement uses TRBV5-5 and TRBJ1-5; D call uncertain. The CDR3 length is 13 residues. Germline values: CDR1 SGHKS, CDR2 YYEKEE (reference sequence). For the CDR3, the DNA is TGTGCCAGCAGCTTGCAGCCGGATCAGGCCCAGCATTTT. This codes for CASSLQPDQAQHF.

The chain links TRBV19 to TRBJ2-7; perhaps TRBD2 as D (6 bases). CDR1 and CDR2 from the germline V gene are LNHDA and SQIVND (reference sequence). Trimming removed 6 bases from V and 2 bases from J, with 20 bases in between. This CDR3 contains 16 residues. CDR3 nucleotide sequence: TGTGCCAGTAGCCTGGGGAAAGACCCGGGAGCCTACGAGCAGTACTTC. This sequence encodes CASSLGKDPGAYEQYF.

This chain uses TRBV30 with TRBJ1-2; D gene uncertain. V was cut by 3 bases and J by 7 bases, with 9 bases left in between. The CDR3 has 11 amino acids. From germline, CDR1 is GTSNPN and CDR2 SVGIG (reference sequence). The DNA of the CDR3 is TGTGCCTGGAGGGTCTCGGGTGGCTACACCTTC. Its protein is CAWRVSGGYTF.